Listed below are T cell receptor beta chains from one sample, sequenced in a study of cytomegalovirus exposure and HLA in healthy donors. Here immunoSEQ multiplex PCR was the method, and the copy in TCRdb shows in-frame clones only, minus some. The profile covers some 170,000 clones, with about 86% appearing a single time and 1.4% taken by the ten largest. The sequenced sample was PBMCs. The source is a woman aged 25 to 39 in good health and CMV-seronegative. Both conserved end residues are part of each CDR3. D genes are given only for firm matches. Clone size is given for some rows only: seen once, a few or many times, or a class if the clone is expanded.

>TRBJ1-5|12|TRBV19|few|-
TGTGCCAGTAATGAGGGTAATCAGCCCCAGCATTTT
CASNEGNQPQHF
>TRBJ1-1|14|TRBV11-2|-|TRBD1
TGTGCCAGCAGCCCCGGGACAGGGTGGACTGAAGCTTTCTTT
CASSPGTGWTEAFF
>TRBJ1-1|13|TRBV11-3|-|-
TGTGCCAGCAGCTTAGATACACAGAGTAAAGCTTTCTTT
CASSLDTQSKAFF
>TRBJ1-1|15|TRBV6-1|-|TRBD1
TGTGCCAGCGGACAGGGGGCATATTCGAACACTGAAGCTTTCTTT
CASGQGAYSNTEAFF
>TRBJ2-2|17|TRBV5-1|-|TRBD1
TGCGCCAGCAGCCCCGGTCCCGGGACAGGGGGCACCGGGGAGCTGTTTTTT
CASSPGPGTGGTGELFF
>TRBJ1-5|13|TRBV2|few|-
TGTGCCAGCGGGCAGGGGCTGAATCAGCCCCAGCATTTT
CASGQGLNQPQHF
>TRBJ2-5|15|TRBV6-1|-|-
TGTGCCAGCAGTGAATGGGGGGACCTCCAAGAGACCCAGTACTTC
CASSEWGDLQETQYF
>TRBJ2-1|13|TRBV2|-|TRBD1
TGTGCCAGCAGTCAGGACAGGGGTTCTGAGCAGTTCTTC
CASSQDRGSEQFF
>TRBJ1-6|15|TRBV5-1|-|TRBD1
TGCGCCAGCAGCTTTTGGACAGGATTGGATTCACCCCTCCACTTT
CASSFWTGLDSPLHF
>TRBJ1-1|13|TRBV29-1|-|-
TGCAGCGCTGGGTTGGGGGGGGACACTGAAGCTTTCTTT
CSAGLGGDTEAFF
>TRBJ2-3|16|TRBV27|-|TRBD2
TGTGCCAGCAGTCTAGCGGGGGCCTATAGCACAGATACGCAGTATTTT
CASSLAGAYSTDTQYF
>TRBJ1-5|16|TRBV5-8|once|TRBD1
TGTGCCAGCAGCTACCTTACAGGGGATGTCAATCAGCCCCAGCATTTT
CASSYLTGDVNQPQHF
>TRBJ1-2|17|TRBV4-3|-|TRBD1
TGCGCCAGCAGCCAAGATGTGGGGACAGGATCGAACTATGGCTACACCTTC
CASSQDVGTGSNYGYTF
>TRBJ2-7|15|TRBV5-1|-|-
TGCGCCAGCAGCTTGGAACAGGTTTCATTGTACGAGCAGTACTTC
CASSLEQVSLYEQYF
>TRBJ2-1|16|TRBV4-3|few|TRBD2
TGCGCCAGCAGCCACGGGGAGGGAAGCTCCTACAATGAGCAGTTCTTC
CASSHGEGSSYNEQFF
>TRBJ2-2|14|TRBV4-1|-|-
TGCGCCAGCAGCCAAGAACAAAGCACCGGGGAGCTGTTTTTT
CASSQEQSTGELFF
>TRBJ2-7|15|TRBV10-1|-|-
TGCGCCAGCAGCCGGACATCTCTTGACTCCTACGAGCAGTACTTC
CASSRTSLDSYEQYF
>TRBJ1-3|15|TRBV6-6|-|-
TGTGCCAGCAGTTACGGGGCAGGGAGGGGAAACACCATATATTTT
CASSYGAGRGNTIYF
>TRBJ2-2|16|TRBV23-1|once|-
TGCGCCAGCGACAAACATGGGCAGGGGAACACCGGGGAGCTGTTTTTT
CASDKHGQGNTGELFF
>TRBJ2-7|15|TRBV4-1|-|TRBD1
TGCGCCAGCAGCCAACTGGGACAGGGGGCAAACGAGCAGTACTTC
CASSQLGQGANEQYF
>TRBJ2-2|19|TRBV19|-|TRBD2
TGTGCCAGTAGTCCAAGGGGACTAGCGGGGGGCCACCGGCCCGGGGAGCTGTTTTTT
CASSPRGLAGGHRPGELFF
>TRBJ2-7|15|TRBV6-5|-|TRBD2
TGTGCCAGCAGTTACTCAAGGGACTACACCTACGAGCAGTACTTC
CASSYSRDYTYEQYF
>TRBJ2-7|13|TRBV7-2|-|TRBD2
TGTGCCAGCAGCTTAGTAGCGGGTTACGAGCAGTACTTC
CASSLVAGYEQYF
>TRBJ1-4|15|TRBV19|-|TRBD1
TGTGCCAGTAGTATAGATCTAGGGGGCGGCGAAAAACTGTTTTTT
CASSIDLGGGEKLFF
>TRBJ2-3|16|TRBV15|-|TRBD1
TGTGCCACCAGCAGCCCTTTCGTAGGACAGGAGGATACGCAGTATTTT
CATSSPFVGQEDTQYF
>TRBJ1-1|13|TRBV4-1|-|TRBD1
TGCGCCAGCAGGCGGACAGGGGGGGCTGAAGCTTTCTTT
CASRRTGGAEAFF
>TRBJ2-1|16|TRBV11-2|few|-
TGTGCCAGCAGCCGCAGAGGGGACTCTTCCTACAATGAGCAGTTCTTC
CASSRRGDSSYNEQFF
>TRBJ1-4|14|TRBV5-1|once|-
TGCGCCAGCAGCTGGGGGGGTATGGATGAAAAACTGTTTTTT
CASSWGGMDEKLFF
>TRBJ2-7|14|TRBV7-8|once|TRBD2
TGTGCCAGCAGCTTTGGGGACTACGCCTACGAGCAGTACTTC
CASSFGDYAYEQYF
>TRBJ2-3|14|TRBV21-1|-|-
TGTGCCAAAGAAAGGCAGGGGGCTTCAGATACGCAGTATTTT
CAKERQGASDTQYF
>TRBJ2-3|11|TRBV20-1|few|-
TGCAGTGCCCACGGACTGGATACGCAGTATTTT
CSAHGLDTQYF
>TRBJ2-1|14|TRBV5-1|-|-
TGCGCCAGCAGCTTGGGTGGGGGGGCCTTTGAGCAGTTCTTC
CASSLGGGAFEQFF
>TRBJ2-2|17|TRBV10-2|-|TRBD1
TGCGCCAGCAGTGCAGCGGACAGGGGGCGCCACACCGGGGAGCTGTTTTTT
CASSAADRGRHTGELFF
>TRBJ2-4|12|TRBV27|-|-
TGTGCCAGCAGTTCAGGGGTTAACATTCAGTACTTC
CASSSGVNIQYF
>TRBJ1-6|17|TRBV5-5|once|-
TGTGCCAGCAGACTCACCCCTCCGGGTCCAGCCACATCACCCCTCCACTTT
CASRLTPPGPATSPLHF
>TRBJ1-2|11|TRBV6-1|-|-
TGTGCCAGCGGTCAGGGGTATGGCTACACCTTC
CASGQGYGYTF
>TRBJ2-7|15|TRBV11-2|once|TRBD1
TGTGCCAGCAGCTTACGAGGGGGCCAGGAGTACGAGCAGTACTTC
CASSLRGGQEYEQYF
>TRBJ1-5|14|TRBV27|-|TRBD1
TGTGCCAGCAGCGCCGGGACAGGCGAAAGGGCCCAGCATTTT
CASSAGTGERAQHF
>TRBJ1-1|12|TRBV2|-|-
TGTGCCAGCAGCGGACTTGGACTTGAAGCTTTCTTT
CASSGLGLEAFF
>TRBJ1-1|14|TRBV9|-|-
TGTGCCAGCAGCGTAGAAGGGGTGAACACTGAAGCTTTCTTT
CASSVEGVNTEAFF
>TRBJ2-7|14|TRBV15|-|-
TGTGCCACCAGCAGTACGACCCAGGGCTACGAGCAGTACTTC
CATSSTTQGYEQYF
>TRBJ2-7|14|TRBV5-1|-|-
TGCGCCAGCAGCCGGGACAAGATTTCCTACGAGCAGTACTTC
CASSRDKISYEQYF
>TRBJ1-2|15|TRBV9|once|-
TGTGCCAGCAGCTCGAGTCAGGGGATAACCTATGGCTACACCTTC
CASSSSQGITYGYTF
>TRBJ1-5|16|TRBV2|-|-
TGTGCCAGCAGAGCACTCCGGAGCGTGGGCAATCAGCCCCAGCATTTT
CASRALRSVGNQPQHF
>TRBJ2-7|16|TRBV5-8|-|TRBD2
TGTGCCAGCAGCTTGGGGCTAGCGGGGGGGCGAGACGAGCAGTACTTC
CASSLGLAGGRDEQYF